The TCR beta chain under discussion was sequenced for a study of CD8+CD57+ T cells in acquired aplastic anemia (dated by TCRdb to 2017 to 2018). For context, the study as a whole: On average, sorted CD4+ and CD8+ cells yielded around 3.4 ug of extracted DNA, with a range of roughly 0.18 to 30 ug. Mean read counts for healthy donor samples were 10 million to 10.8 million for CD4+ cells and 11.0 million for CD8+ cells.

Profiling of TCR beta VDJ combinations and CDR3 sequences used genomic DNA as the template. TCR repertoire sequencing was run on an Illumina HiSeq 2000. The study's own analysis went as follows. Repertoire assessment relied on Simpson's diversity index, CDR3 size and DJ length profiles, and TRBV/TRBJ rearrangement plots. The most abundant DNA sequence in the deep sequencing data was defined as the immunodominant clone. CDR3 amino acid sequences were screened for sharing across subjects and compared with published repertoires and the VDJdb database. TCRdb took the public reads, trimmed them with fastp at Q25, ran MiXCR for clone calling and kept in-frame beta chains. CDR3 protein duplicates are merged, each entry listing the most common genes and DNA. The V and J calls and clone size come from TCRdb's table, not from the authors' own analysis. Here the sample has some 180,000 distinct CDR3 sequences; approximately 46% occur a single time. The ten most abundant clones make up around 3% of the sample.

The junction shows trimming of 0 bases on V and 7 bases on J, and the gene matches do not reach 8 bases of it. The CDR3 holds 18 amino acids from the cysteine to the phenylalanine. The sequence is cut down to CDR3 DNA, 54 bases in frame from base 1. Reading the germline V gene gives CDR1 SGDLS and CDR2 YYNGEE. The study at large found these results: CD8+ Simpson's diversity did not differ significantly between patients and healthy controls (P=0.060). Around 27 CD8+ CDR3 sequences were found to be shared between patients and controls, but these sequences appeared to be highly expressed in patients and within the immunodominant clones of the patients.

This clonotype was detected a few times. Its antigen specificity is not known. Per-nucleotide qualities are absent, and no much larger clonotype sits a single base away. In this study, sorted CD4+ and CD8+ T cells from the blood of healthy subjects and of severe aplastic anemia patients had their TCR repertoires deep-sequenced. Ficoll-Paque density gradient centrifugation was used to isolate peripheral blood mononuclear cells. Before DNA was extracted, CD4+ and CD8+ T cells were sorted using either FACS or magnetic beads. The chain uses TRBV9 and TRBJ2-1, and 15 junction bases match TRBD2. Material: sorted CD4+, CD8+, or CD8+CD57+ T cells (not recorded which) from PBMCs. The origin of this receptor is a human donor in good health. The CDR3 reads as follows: CASSVDSGTSGRFNEQFF. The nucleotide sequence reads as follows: TGTGCCAGCAGCGTAGATTCCGGGACTAGCGGGAGGTTTAATGAGCAGTTCTTC. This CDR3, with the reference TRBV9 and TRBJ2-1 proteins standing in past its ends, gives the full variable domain DSGVTQTPKHLITATGQRVTLRCSPRSGDLSVYWYQQSLDQGLQFLIQYYNGEERAKGNILERFSAQQFPDLHSELNLSSLELGDSALYFCASSVDSGTSGRFNEQFFGPGTRLTVL.